A single sample is the source of the 18 T cell receptor beta chains below, sequenced in a study of cytomegalovirus exposure and HLA in healthy donors. Both 60 Vbeta primers and 13 Jbeta primers went into the PCR. This table comes from immunoSEQ multiplex PCR, and its TCRdb copy is limited to in-frame clones, with some not included. Its clone listing holds about 72,000 clones. Specimen: PBMCs. The source is a woman in her thirties or forties in good health and CMV-seropositive.

The chain couples TRBV6-5 to TRBJ1-2, with TRBD1 matching 7 bases. The CDR3 is 12 residues long. CDR1 MNHEY and CDR2 SVGAGI come from the germline V gene. V lost 7 bases to trimming and J lost 4 bases; unmatched junction nucleotides: 3. The DNA of the CDR3 is TGTGCCAGCATAGGGGGCCTCTATGGCTACACCTTC. Its protein product is CASIGGLYGYTF.

The chain employs TRBV18 and TRBJ1-1; possible D gene TRBD1, 6 bases. Trimming cost V 5 bases and J 1 base, with 17 bases left between them. The CDR3 extends over 16 amino acids. From germline, CDR1 is KGHSH and CDR2 LQKENI. CDR3 sequence reads: CASSSTRGPTNTEAFF. Here the CDR3 DNA reads TGTGCCAGCTCATCAACCAGGGGACCCACGAACACTGAAGCTTTCTTT.

The V call is TRBV18, the J call TRBJ2-1; D perhaps matches TRBD1 (6 bases). Trimming removed 5 bases at V and 2 bases at J, with 7 bases between. This CDR3 is built from 13 residues. Germline V gene lookup returns CDR1 KGHSH and CDR2 LQKENI. The CDR3 region is CASSEGAYNEQFF. CDR3 nucleotide sequence: TGTGCCAGCTCAGAGGGGGCCTACAATGAGCAGTTCTTC. Looking up the rest from reference TRBV18 and TRBJ2-1 gives the full variable domain: NAGVMQNPRHLVRRRGQEARLRCSPMKGHSHVYWYRQLPEEGLKFMVYLQKENIIDESGMPKERFSAEFPKEGPSILRIQQVVRGDSAAYFCASSEGAYNEQFFGPGTRLTVL.

This chain connects TRBV4-1 to TRBJ1-2; D gene unclear. The CDR3 extends over 14 amino acids. Looked up from germline, CDR1 is MGHRA and CDR2 is YSYEKL. With 0 bases removed from V and 6 bases from J, the gap between germline ends came to 11 bases. The CDR3 sequence: CASSQDRTVHGYTF. CDR3 DNA: TGCGCCAGCAGCCAAGACCGAACGGTACATGGCTACACCTTC.

This chain links TRBV6-1 with TRBJ2-7; 9 bases map to TRBD2. CDR3 length: 14 amino acids. Trimming at V came to 6 bases and at J to 2 bases, leaving 5 bases not matched to a gene. Germline V gives CDR1 MNHNS, CDR2 SASEGT. The CDR3 loop reads CASRVAGVAYEQYF. The CDR3 bases are TGTGCCAGCAGGGTAGCGGGAGTCGCCTACGAGCAGTACTTC.

The rearrangement uses TRBV19 and TRBJ1-2, with 8 positions matching TRBD1. The germline V gene has CDR1 LNHDA and CDR2 SQIVND (reference sequence). The CDR3 contains 12 residues. V lost 4 bases to trimming and J lost 8 bases; unmatched junction nucleotides: 3. The CDR3 DNA is TGTGCCAGTAGTAGACAGGGGTACGGCTACACCTTC. Protein sequence: CASSRQGYGYTF.

The rearrangement joins TRBV19 to TRBJ2-1; TRBD2 might be the D (5 bases). CDR1 is LNHDA and CDR2 is SQIVND in the germline V gene (reference sequence). V lost 4 bases, J lost 8 bases, and 15 bases lay in between. The CDR3 consists of 14 residues. The CDR3 coding sequence is TGTGCCAGTAGTAGGAGGATTAGAACGGATGAGCAGTTCTTC. It codes for CASSRRIRTDEQFF.

V is TRBV9 and J is TRBJ2-1; 14 nucleotides align to TRBD2. The CDR3 sequence is 17 residues long. In germline, CDR1 is SGDLS, CDR2 YYNGEE. J lost 3 bases, V lost 0 bases, and 2 bases had no gene match. CDR3 in DNA: TGTGCCAGCAGCGTAGTAGGGACTAGCGGGGGCTACAATGAGCAGTTCTTC. This gives the protein CASSVVGTSGGYNEQFF.

The chain joins TRBV29-1 to TRBJ2-3, with 8 bases identical to TRBD2. This CDR3 is built from 14 residues. The V segment lost 5 bases and the J segment 6 bases; nucleotides outside the gene matches: 10. Germline V gene sequence: CDR1 SQVTM, CDR2 ANQGSEA. In DNA, the CDR3 is TGCAGCGTTATTAGCCTAGCGGGCGGGGATACGCAGTATTTT. It is translated as CSVISLAGGDTQYF.

This chain uses TRBV2 with TRBJ2-2; 10 bases map to TRBD1. CDR3 length equals 16 residues. Trimming at V came to 2 bases and at J to 3 bases, leaving 3 bases not matched to a gene. Germline assignment: CDR1 SNHLY and CDR2 FYNNEI. The CDR3: CASSERQGAHTGELFF. The CDR3 DNA is TGTGCCAGCAGTGAAAGACAGGGGGCGCACACCGGGGAGCTGTTTTTT.

The chain couples TRBV30 to TRBJ1-5; 7 bases match TRBD1. Trimming cost V 2 bases and J 11 bases; bases outside gene matches: 9. The CDR3 loop spans 13 amino acids. From germline, CDR1 is GTSNPN and CDR2 SVGIG (reference sequence). The CDR3 here is CAWSSDRFGAQHF. The CDR3 nucleotides read TGTGCCTGGAGTTCGGACAGGTTCGGGGCCCAGCATTTT.

This chain links TRBV7-3 with TRBJ2-3; weak D call: TRBD2 (6 bases). Per germline, CDR1 SGHTA and CDR2 FQGTGA. V was trimmed by 6 bases and J by 0 bases, leaving 13 bases between them. This CDR3 contains 15 residues. CDR3 nucleotide sequence: TGTGCCAGCAGTGAGGGACTCCGGAGCACAGATACGCAGTATTTT. This encodes CASSEGLRSTDTQYF.

This clone is labeled medium-sized based on frequency. The V gene is TRBV4-2, the J gene TRBJ2-7, with 10 bases lining up with TRBD2. The J segment lost 0 bases and the V segment lost 1 base, leaving 0 bases of the junction unmatched. Per germline, CDR1 LGHNA and CDR2 YNFKEQ. CDR3 size: 15 residues. The CDR3 DNA reads TGTGCCAGCAGCCAAGGACTAGCGGGCTCCTACGAGCAGTACTTC. This sequence encodes CASSQGLAGSYEQYF.

The V gene is TRBV11-2, the J gene TRBJ2-2, with D perhaps matching TRBD2 (6 bases). The germline gives CDR1 SGHAT, CDR2 FQNNGV. V was cut by 4 bases and J by 1 base, with 7 bases left in between. This CDR3 has 14 amino acids. The CDR3 loop reads CASSWGENTGELFF. CDR3 DNA sequence: TGTGCCAGCAGCTGGGGGGAGAACACCGGGGAGCTGTTTTTT. Using reference TRBV11-2 and TRBJ2-2 for the parts outside the CDR3, the full variable domain is EAGVAQSPRYKIIEKRQSVAFWCNPISGHATLYWYQQILGQGPKLLIQFQNNGVVDDSQLPKDRFSAERLKGVDSTLKIQPAKLEDSAVYLCASSWGENTGELFFGEGSRLTVL.

V gene TRBV6-1 combines with J gene TRBJ2-3; possibly TRBD2 for D (5 bases). This CDR3 has 13 amino acids. Trimming cost V 5 bases and J 4 bases, with 10 bases left between them. Germline V gives CDR1 MNHNS, CDR2 SASEGT. The CDR3 region is CASSRGRADTQYF. CDR3 DNA sequence: TGTGCCAGCAGTCGGGGTCGGGCAGATACGCAGTATTTT.

The V gene is TRBV28, the J gene TRBJ1-2, with D unresolved. The CDR3 is 13 residues long. The germline V and J ends were trimmed by 5 bases and 7 bases, with 14 bases remaining between them. Germline CDR1 MDHEN, CDR2 SYDVKM. DNA of the CDR3: TGTGCCAGCAGTAACGACGTGACATTTGGCTACACCTTC. Translation: CASSNDVTFGYTF.

The gene calls are TRBV7-9 and TRBJ1-1, with 8 bases that match TRBD1. V lost 3 bases to trimming and J lost 1 base; unmatched junction nucleotides: 4. The V gene's germline CDR1 is SEHNR and CDR2 FQNEAQ (reference sequence). This CDR3 has 15 residues. DNA of the CDR3: TGTGCCAGCAGCTTGTGGGGACAGGAGAACACTGAAGCTTTCTTT. Amino acid sequence: CASSLWGQENTEAFF.

The V call is TRBV9, the J call TRBJ1-1, with a weak D call TRBD1 (5 bases). This CDR3 is built from 15 residues. V lost 2 bases to trimming and J lost 4 bases, with 15 bases between them. Germline assignment: CDR1 SGDLS and CDR2 YYNGEE. Written as DNA, the CDR3 is TGTGCCAGCAGCGTGGCCCCCGGGGGAGGCACTGAAGCTTTCTTT. Protein sequence: CASSVAPGGGTEAFF. Combining the CDR3 with reference TRBV9 and TRBJ1-1 gives the whole variable domain DSGVTQTPKHLITATGQRVTLRCSPRSGDLSVYWYQQSLDQGLQFLIQYYNGEERAKGNILERFSAQQFPDLHSELNLSSLELGDSALYFCASSVAPGGGTEAFFGQGTRLTVV.